This T cell receptor beta chain was observed in a study of T cell repertoires in cytomegalovirus infection. Overall study: Use of recently identified HLA-C-restricted and well-studied HLA-B-restricted CMV epitopes was part of the study. Both a matching HLA type and CMV infection were indicated by public TCR beta signatures. Study findings and constraints: Using cumulative public TCR beta family frequency, the authors identified those who carried CMV together with the relevant HLA. The ex vivo response was dominated by HLA-C-restricted CMV-specific TCR beta clonotypes.

TCRdb recomputed calls from the reads with MiXCR, one row per CDR3 protein. The table includes a few hundred thousand distinct CDR3 sequences, roughly a third detected once. Comment on this clonotype: Its matching antigen is unknown.

Germline V gene lookup returns CDR1 SQVTM and CDR2 ANQGSEA. Trimming stripped 7 bases from V and 2 bases from J, with 9 bases between. The CDR3 consists of 12 residues. The sequence came from a human donor in good health (CMV status not recorded). Some clones in this sample may be carry-over from other donors' samples. The chain joins TRBV29-1 to TRBJ2-4; tentatively, D is TRBD1 (5 bases). The sequenced sample was cultured PBMCs, obtained from culture after CMV antigen stimulation. The chain's CDR3 is CSARVTKNIQYF. The DNA of the CDR3 is TGCAGCGCCAGGGTAACCAAAAACATTCAGTACTTC.